This T cell receptor beta chain was obtained from a study of T cell repertoires in aging, cancer and after chemotherapy. In the study overall: Paired samples before and after chemotherapy came from glioblastoma patients receiving temozolomide-based therapy. The whole study produced a dataset of roughly 8.8 million TCR reads.

As regards this clonotype: Its antigen is unidentified.

TRB rearrangements spanning V, D and J were amplified using mixed TRB-A/B primers. MiXCR, applied by TCRdb to the multiplex PCR reads, yields one record per CDR3 protein. The data contain roughly 4,100 distinct CDR3 sequences, 20% to 30% of them seen just once; the ten biggest clones take up approximately 14%. Overall study results and limits: Compared with age-matched healthy donors, untreated hematological or solid cancer patients showed higher blood TCR clonality.

TCR beta rearrangements were amplified from peripheral blood genomic DNA. V dropped 1 base and J dropped 1 base, with 7 bases sitting between them. The CDR3 is made up of 15 amino acids. The germline V gene has CDR1 SGHVS and CDR2 FNYEAQ. The receptor comes from a human donor with a solid tumor. The sample consisted of blood. V gene TRBV7-6 combines with J gene TRBJ2-2; the D gene is possibly TRBD1 (5 bases). In nucleotides, the CDR3 is TGTGCCAGCAGCTTAGACGACAGGAACACCGGGGAGCTGTTTTTT. This translates into CASSLDDRNTGELFF.